Reported below is one T cell receptor beta chain. Its antigen is still unknown. TCRdb re-derived calls from the 5' RACE reads in MiXCR, one entry per CDR3 protein. The sample yields hundreds of thousands of distinct CDR3 sequences, around 15% seen once. The CDR3 sequence is 13 residues long. V gave up 0 bases and J gave up 10 bases, with 7 bases separating them. Germline V gene data show CDR1 as LGHDT and CDR2 as YNNKEL (reference sequence). The entry originates in a study of identical twins. The study's findings and limits: Invariant MAIT and iNKT cells may have partly biased zero-insertion analyses. Out-of-frame alpha sequences common to twins exhibited a surplus of low generation probability. In cord blood, abundant beta clonotypes had fewer insertions; memory showed no trend.

The J gene is TRBJ1-6, the V gene TRBV3-1; a weak D match, TRBD1 (5 bases). The sequenced sample consisted of memory (CD45RO+) T cells sorted from blood. The sequence came from a woman aged 18-35 years in good health. CDR3 DNA sequence: TGTGCCAGCAGCCAAGATCCAGGGTCACCCCTCCACTTT. Its protein product is CASSQDPGSPLHF. Based on the CDR3 plus reference TRBV3-1 and TRBJ1-6, the full variable domain is DTAVSQTPKYLVTQMGNDKSIKCEQNLGHDTMYWYKQDSKKFLKIMFSYNNKELIINETVPNRFSPKSPDKAHLNLHINSLELGDSAVYFCASSQDPGSPLHFGNGTRLTVT.